This T cell receptor beta chain was sequenced during a study of blood T cell repertoires in COVID-19. As for the study in general: T cells, B-cell-depleted T cells, or PBMCs supplied cDNA or gDNA.

Deletions cut 4 bases from V and 8 bases from J, with 17 bases between. This CDR3 has 14 amino acids. From germline, CDR1 is MNHEY and CDR2 SVGEGT. The study counted Cohort 3 donors as recovered given two negative PCRs, clearance, or symptom resolution. Assay used: immunoSEQ multiplex PCR; TCRdb lists only in-frame clones, some missing. The sample includes 300,000 to 350,000 clones, roughly 88% of them seen just once. What was sequenced was PBMCs or T cells enriched from blood (not recorded which). The rearrangement joins TRBV6-2 or TRBV6-3 to TRBJ1-2, with D possibly TRBD1 on 5 matching bases. This TCR came from a man in his thirties or forties who had recovered from COVID-19. In DNA form, the CDR3 reads TGTGCCAGCAGTTTTGCGGCAGGGTTTGTCGGCTACACCTTC. Its translation is CASSFAAGFVGYTF.